This entry features one TCR beta chain sequence. Its antigen is not yet known. Per-base quality was not reported, and no clone a single base away is much larger than it. From the cysteine up to the phenylalanine, the CDR3 has a length of 15 residues. Only the CDR3 part of the read is kept: 45 bases, read in frame from the first base. This sample stems from a study of blood T cell repertoires in COVID-19 (dated by TCRdb to 2020 to 2021). About the study as a whole: Collaborator samples came from the United States, Italy and Spain and covered acute and convalescent phases of COVID-19. Where available, HLA class I and class II types were taken from metadata supplied by the sample provider and were not determined by assay-based typing. The material from the prospective study consisted of cDNA or gDNA derived from T cells, B-cell-depleted T cells, or PBMCs. Samples came from the ongoing ImmuneRACE study (first 160 participants) plus 1,254 subjects from 6 global collaborators. Sample metadata almost always included a de-identified subject ID, COVID-19 status, age in years and sex. The repertoires were released in a freely available public database intended as a resource for research on the immune response to SARS-CoV-2. Subjects who had been exposed to COVID-19, were actively infected with it, or had recovered from it provided the deeply sampled blood TCRbeta repertoires that made up the dataset.

The study at large found these results: Clinical and demographic metadata were provided uncurated, with the amount varying by source and participant.

TCRbeta CDR3 regions were amplified from genomic DNA by means of the immunoSEQ Assay, a bias-controlled multiplex PCR. The original methods were these. Within the assay, amplification of reference gene primers was used to estimate how many nucleated cells each sample contained. Sequence reads were collapsed and filtered to measure the absolute abundance of every unique TCRbeta CDR3 rearrangement. For each sample, productive Simpson clonality was calculated as the square root of Simpson's diversity index across productive rearrangements. As stored in TCRdb, this immuneACCESS dataset retains in-frame rearrangements with V and J assigned. A fraction of the clones does not appear; measured against another copy, unresolved V genes explain less than half of the discrepancy, and the remainder lacks a known reason. That table is the source of V, J and clone size, and D and trimming were worked out from the DNA. The sample yields tens of thousands of clones; approximately 79% were counted once. The ten largest clones add up to around 3.9% of the sample.

One collaborating source in Seattle enrolled patients while the patients were actively infected and followed the patients over time throughout the course of disease. The collaborating institutions used their own protocols to collect whole blood in K2EDTA tubes. For TCRbeta analysis, collaborator samples were shipped as frozen whole blood, as isolated PBMCs, or as DNA extracted from either sample type. This sequence uses TRBV21-1 and TRBJ2-7; TRBD1 is the table's D call and was not checked against the DNA. TRBV21-1 is a pseudogene. Sequences were obtained from peripheral blood. The source is a man between 65 and 85 years old with COVID-19, enrolled during active disease. The CDR3 protein: CASSLKTGEFYEQYF. The DNA sequence is as follows: TGTGCCAGCAGCTTAAAGACAGGGGAGTTCTACGAGCAGTACTTC.